The 14 T cell receptor beta chains listed next were all sequenced from one sample in a study of T cells in Graves' hyperthyroidism and ophthalmopathy. From RNA transcripts, TCR beta CDR3 regions were amplified. First-round RT-PCR targeting the TCR CDR3 was performed with the HTBI primer set. TCRdb reprocessed the multiplex PCR reads via MiXCR and lists one record per CDR3 protein. Of approximately 430,000 distinct CDR3 sequences listed, approximately 14% are singletons. Source material: blood. The receptors stem from a woman aged 18 to 35 with Graves' hyperthyroidism.

This clonotype was found a few times. The J gene is TRBJ2-1, the V gene TRBV5-1; unclear D gene. The CDR3 runs 12 residues. CDR1 and CDR2 from the germline V gene are SGHRS and YFSETQ. The V gene lost 5 bases and the J gene lost 8 bases, with 11 bases spanning the gap. CDR3 DNA sequence: TGCGCCAGCAGTACGGCCCGGGATGAGCAGTTCTTC. Amino acid sequence: CASSTARDEQFF.

This clonotype was seen ten or more times. Written as DNA, the CDR3 is TGTGCCAGCAGCTCCCGGACAGGGGGCTACAATGAGCAGTTCTTC. Translation: CASSSRTGGYNEQFF. The V gene is TRBV7-9, the J gene TRBJ2-1, with TRBD1 matching 10 bases. CDR1 is SEHNR and CDR2 is FQNEAQ in the germline V gene (reference sequence). V lost 4 bases, J lost 3 bases, and 3 bases stayed unmatched. The CDR3 consists of 15 residues.

V is TRBV18 and J is TRBJ2-6, with D tentatively TRBD1 (5 bases). Germline V gene data show CDR1 as KGHSH and CDR2 as LQKENI. V was pared by 3 bases and J by 1 base, with 13 bases between. CDR3 length equals 17 residues. Written as DNA, the CDR3 is TGTGCCAGCTCACCTCGAAGGACAAGGTCTGGGGCCAACGTCCTGACTTTC. Residues: CASSPRRTRSGANVLTF.

The chain couples TRBV6-2 or TRBV6-3 to TRBJ1-3; D may be TRBD1 (5 bases). Trimming pared 2 bases from V and 0 bases from J, leaving 11 bases between. Germline CDR1 MNHEY, CDR2 SVGEGT. This CDR3 has 16 amino acids. The CDR3: CASSYQTAISGNTIYF. CDR3 nucleotides: TGTGCCAGCAGTTACCAGACAGCGATCTCTGGAAACACCATATATTTT.

This clonotype was observed a handful of times. The chain has TRBV19 and TRBJ2-1; D is perhaps TRBD2 (5 bases). The CDR3 runs 13 residues. Germline V gene data show CDR1 as LNHDA and CDR2 as SQIVND (reference sequence). Trimming took off 3 bases at V and 7 bases at J, with 10 bases between the two ends. The DNA of the CDR3 is TGTGCCAGTAGTATTTTAGAGGGTAATGAGCAGTTCTTC. It specifies CASSILEGNEQFF.

This clonotype was detected many times. The chain is built from TRBV20-1 and TRBJ2-1; tentatively, D is TRBD1 or TRBD2 (5 bases each). V lost 3 bases, J lost 8 bases, and 17 bases lay in between. The CDR3 runs to 14 residues. Germline CDR1 DFQATT, CDR2 SNEGSKA (reference sequence). This CDR3 reads CSARTDTFGDEQFF. DNA of the CDR3: TGCAGTGCTAGGACAGACACTTTCGGGGATGAGCAGTTCTTC.

The V gene is TRBV7-9, the J gene TRBJ2-1; TRBD2 agrees at 8 bases. With V trimmed by 4 bases and J by 2 bases, 10 bases remained unmatched. Germline V gene data show CDR1 as SEHNR and CDR2 as FQNEAQ (reference sequence). The CDR3 is 17 residues long. The CDR3 nucleotides are TGTGCCAGCAGCTCCCCGGGAGGGGGGGGGACCTACAATGAGCAGTTCTTC. It yields the protein CASSSPGGGGTYNEQFF.

This clonotype was counted ten times or more. The V call is TRBV2, the J call TRBJ1-1; 7 nucleotides line up with TRBD1. With V trimmed by 5 bases and J by 6 bases, 12 bases remained unmatched. The length of the CDR3 is 15 residues. The germline gives CDR1 SNHLY, CDR2 FYNNEI. CDR3 coding DNA: TGTGCCAGCAGTTTTGCTGGACAGGTGTCGGCTGAAGCTTTCTTT. Its translation is CASSFAGQVSAEAFF.

The CDR3: CASSLFGTGNQPQHF. DNA for the CDR3: TGTGCCAGCAGTTTATTTGGGACAGGCAATCAGCCCCAGCATTTT. The chain carries TRBV28 and TRBJ1-5, with 7 positions matching TRBD1. J lost 2 bases, V lost 1 base, and 2 bases had no gene match. Germline CDR1 reads MDHEN; CDR2 reads SYDVKM. The CDR3 covers 15 residues. The variable domain in full, with the rest retrieved from reference TRBV28 and TRBJ1-5, is DVKVTQSSRYLVKRTGEKVFLECVQDMDHENMFWYRQDPGLGLRLIYFSYDVKMKEKGDIPEGYSVSREKKERFSLILESASTNQTSMYLCASSLFGTGNQPQHFGDGTRLSIL.

This clonotype showed up many times. This chain connects TRBV20-1 to TRBJ2-1; D might be TRBD2 (6 bases). Germline loops: CDR1 DFQATT, CDR2 SNEGSKA (reference sequence). The length of the CDR3 is 17 residues. V gave up 4 bases and J gave up 0 bases, with 19 bases separating them. CDR3 DNA: TGCAGTGCTAATGCCGCCCTAGCGCCCTACTCCTACAATGAGCAGTTCTTC. Translated: CSANAALAPYSYNEQFF.

The V call is TRBV10-3, the J call TRBJ1-2, with TRBD1 as a possible D gene (5 bases). This CDR3 spans 18 amino acids. The germline gives CDR1 ENHRY, CDR2 SYGVKD. V lost 0 bases, J lost 3 bases, and 20 bases lay in between. CDR3 nucleotide sequence: TGTGCCATCAGTGAGTCTCCCTGGCAGCCCGTAGGGGACTATGGCTACACCTTC. It is translated as CAISESPWQPVGDYGYTF.

This clonotype has a single count. This is likely a read error, given that the CDR3 carries no conserved phenylalanine or tryptophan at its end. The chain couples TRBV7-4 to TRBJ1-2; D gene uncertain. The CDR3 loop spans 15 amino acids. Trimming stripped 2 bases from V and 3 bases from J, with 13 bases between. CDR1 is SGHVT and CDR2 is SQSDAQ in the germline V gene. In nucleotides, the CDR3 is TGTGCCAGCAGCTTACCAAGTAGTACCGACTATGGCTACACCTCC. Its translation is CASSLPSSTDYGYTS.

This clonotype was picked up a small number of times. This sequence joins TRBV4-2 and TRBJ2-5, with 12 bases aligning to TRBD2. CDR1 LGHNA and CDR2 YNFKEQ come from the germline V gene. The J segment lost 5 bases and the V segment lost 5 bases, leaving 6 bases of the junction unmatched. The CDR3 length is 15 residues. In nucleotides, the CDR3 is TGTGCCAGCAGCGCCGGGACTAGCGGGTCGGAGACCCAGTACTTC. Translated, it gives CASSAGTSGSETQYF.

The sample holds a few counts of this clonotype. The chain combines TRBV19 with TRBJ1-5; D gene unclear. This CDR3 is built from 13 residues. V lost 7 bases and J 6 bases, leaving 13 bases between the germline ends. The V gene's germline CDR1 is LNHDA and CDR2 SQIVND (reference sequence). This chain's CDR3 is CASTGSFVQPQHF. The CDR3 region has the DNA TGTGCCAGTACCGGCAGTTTCGTTCAGCCCCAGCATTTT.